This T cell receptor beta chain was sequenced for a study of blood T cell repertoires in COVID-19. Study at large: Some COVID-19 samples were acute and others convalescent; all came from the United States, Italy and Spain. PBMCs, B-cell-depleted T cells, or T cells provided the cDNA or gDNA that made up the material.

CDR1 and CDR2 (germline): SGHTA, FQGNSA. V lost 3 bases, J lost 0 bases, and 12 bases lay in between. The CDR3 runs 15 residues. As handled by the study authors: Nucleated cell counts were estimated from reference gene primer amplification. Assay: immunoSEQ multiplex PCR; the TCRdb copy retains only in-frame clones and omits some. That table furnishes V, J and clone size, whereas the DNA furnished D and trimming. The repertoire holds about 260,000 clones, with over 80% as singletons. This chain connects TRBV7-2 to TRBJ2-7, with no clear D. The receptor was isolated from a man between 60 and 75 years old who had recovered from COVID-19. The specimen sequenced was peripheral blood. The CDR3 reads CASSLYPGSSYEQYF. Here the CDR3 DNA reads TGTGCCAGCAGCTTGTACCCAGGAAGCTCCTACGAGCAGTACTTC.